The clone carrying this T cell receptor beta chain has more than one count but fewer than ten. This sample is drawn from a study of shared T cell receptors in the human thymus. Generated by immunoSEQ multiplex PCR, the TCRdb table keeps only in-frame clones and is missing some. The sample carries under 700,000 clones, roughly 74% recorded once. The data also belong to a second study, concerning human thymus T cells.

The sample consisted of thymocytes. This sequence originates from a boy younger than two with a congenital heart defect.

CDR3 DNA: TGTGCCTGGAGTTCCGGTCCCCCGGGTACGCAGTATTTT. Protein: CAWSSGPPGTQYF. The chain recombines TRBV30 with TRBJ2-3, with no clear D. Trimming left V 2 bases short and J 8 bases short, with 14 bases between. The CDR3 sequence is 13 residues long. Germline V gene sequence: CDR1 GTSNPN, CDR2 SVGIG (reference sequence). Full variable domain (rest looked up from reference TRBV30 and TRBJ2-3): SQTIHQWPATLVQPVGSPLSLECTVEGTSNPNLYWYRQAAGRGLQLLFYSVGIGQISSEVPQNLSASRPQDRQFILSSKKLLLSDSGFYLCAWSSGPPGTQYFGPGTRLTVL.